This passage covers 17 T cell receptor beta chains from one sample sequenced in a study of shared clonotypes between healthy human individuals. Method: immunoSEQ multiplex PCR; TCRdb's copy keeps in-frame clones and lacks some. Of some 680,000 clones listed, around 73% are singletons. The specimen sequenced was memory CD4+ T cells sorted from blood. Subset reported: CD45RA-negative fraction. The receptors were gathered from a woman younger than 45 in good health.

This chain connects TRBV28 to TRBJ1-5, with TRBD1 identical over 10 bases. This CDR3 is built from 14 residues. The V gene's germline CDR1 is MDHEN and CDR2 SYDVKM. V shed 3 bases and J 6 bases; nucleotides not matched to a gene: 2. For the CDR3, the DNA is TGTGCCAGCAGTTTTTGGGACAGGGGTCAGCCCCAGCATTTT. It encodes CASSFWDRGQPQHF.

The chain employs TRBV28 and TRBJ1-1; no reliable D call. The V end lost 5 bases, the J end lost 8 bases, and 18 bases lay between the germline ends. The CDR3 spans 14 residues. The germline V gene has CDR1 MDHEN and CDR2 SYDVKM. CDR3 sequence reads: CASSAHSTLSEAFF. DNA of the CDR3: TGTGCCAGCAGTGCGCACTCGACATTATCAGAAGCTTTCTTT.

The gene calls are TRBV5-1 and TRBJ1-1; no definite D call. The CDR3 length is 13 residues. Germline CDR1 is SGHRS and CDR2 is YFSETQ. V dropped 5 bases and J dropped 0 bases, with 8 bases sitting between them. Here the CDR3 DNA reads TGCGCCAGCAGGGGCAGAATGAACACTGAAGCTTTCTTT. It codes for CASRGRMNTEAFF.

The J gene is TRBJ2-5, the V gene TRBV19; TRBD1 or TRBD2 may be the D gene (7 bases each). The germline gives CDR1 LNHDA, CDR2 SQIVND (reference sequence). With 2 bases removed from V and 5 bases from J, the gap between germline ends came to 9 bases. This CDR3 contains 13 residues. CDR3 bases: TGTGCCAGTAGTATACAGGGGGGGGAGACCCAGTACTTC. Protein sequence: CASSIQGGETQYF. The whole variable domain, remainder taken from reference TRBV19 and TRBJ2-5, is DGGITQSPKYLFRKEGQNVTLSCEQNLNHDAMYWYRQDPGQGLRLIYYSQIVNDFQKGDIAEGYSVSREKKESFPLTVTSAQKNPTAFYLCASSIQGGETQYFGPGTRLLVL.

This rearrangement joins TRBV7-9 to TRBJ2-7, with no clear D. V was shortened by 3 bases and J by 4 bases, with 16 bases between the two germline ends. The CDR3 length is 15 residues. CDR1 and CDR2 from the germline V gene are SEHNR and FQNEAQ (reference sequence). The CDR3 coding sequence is TGTGCCAGCAGCTTGGGCCCCCTAGATATTTACGAGCAGTACTTC. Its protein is CASSLGPLDIYEQYF.

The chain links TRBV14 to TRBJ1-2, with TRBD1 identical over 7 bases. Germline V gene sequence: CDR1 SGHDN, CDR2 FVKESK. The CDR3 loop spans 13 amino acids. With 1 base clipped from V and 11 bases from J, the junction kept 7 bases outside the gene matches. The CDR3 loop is CASSQARDRGYTF. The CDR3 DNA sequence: TGTGCCAGCAGCCAAGCCCGGGACAGAGGGTACACCTTC.

The CDR3 sequence: CASSNRVSTNEKLFF. The CDR3 DNA sequence: TGTGCCAGCAGTAACAGGGTTTCAACTAATGAAAAACTGTTTTTT. The V call is TRBV6-5, the J call TRBJ1-4; TRBD1 might be the D (6 bases). Trimming cost V 5 bases and J 0 bases, with 10 bases left between them. CDR1 is MNHEY, CDR2 SVGAGI, per germline. CDR3 length: 15 amino acids.

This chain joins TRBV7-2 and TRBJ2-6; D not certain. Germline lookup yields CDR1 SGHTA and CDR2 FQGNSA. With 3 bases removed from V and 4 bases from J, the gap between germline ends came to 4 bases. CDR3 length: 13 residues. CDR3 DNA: TGTGCCAGCAGCTTTGTGGGGGCCAACGTCCTGACTTTC. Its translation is CASSFVGANVLTF.

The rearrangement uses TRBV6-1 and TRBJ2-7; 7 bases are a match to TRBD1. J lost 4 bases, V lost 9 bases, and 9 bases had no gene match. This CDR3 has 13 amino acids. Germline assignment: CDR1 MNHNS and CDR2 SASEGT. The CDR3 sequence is CASTIRGRYEQYF. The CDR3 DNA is TGTGCCAGTACAATTAGGGGGCGATACGAGCAGTACTTC.

CDR3 sequence (DNA): TGTGCCAGTAGTATAGACAGGGGACAAGAGACCCAGTACTTC. The encoded protein is CASSIDRGQETQYF. This chain uses TRBV19 with TRBJ2-5, with a possible D match to TRBD1 (6 bases). This CDR3 contains 14 residues. Germline CDR1 LNHDA, CDR2 SQIVND (reference sequence). V was trimmed by 0 bases and J by 2 bases, leaving 7 bases between them.

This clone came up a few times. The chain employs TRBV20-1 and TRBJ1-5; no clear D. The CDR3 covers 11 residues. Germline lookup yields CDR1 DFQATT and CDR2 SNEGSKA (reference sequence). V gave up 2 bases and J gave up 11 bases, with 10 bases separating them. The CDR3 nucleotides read TGCAGTGCTAGATCAGGAAAAACCCAGCATTTT. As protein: CSARSGKTQHF.

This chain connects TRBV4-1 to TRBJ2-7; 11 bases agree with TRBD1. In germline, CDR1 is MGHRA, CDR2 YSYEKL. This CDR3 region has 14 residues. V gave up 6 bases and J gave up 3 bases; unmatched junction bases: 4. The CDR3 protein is CASRRGQGDYEQYF. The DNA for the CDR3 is TGCGCCAGCAGACGGGGACAGGGGGACTACGAGCAGTACTTC.

In DNA, the CDR3 is TGTGCCAGCAGCGTTTCATACAGCTCCTACAATGAGCAGTTCTTC. Its protein product is CASSVSYSSYNEQFF. This chain links TRBV9 with TRBJ2-1; no reliable D call. Germline CDR1 SGDLS, CDR2 YYNGEE. V lost 2 bases and J 0 bases, leaving 9 bases between the germline ends. This CDR3 is built from 15 residues.

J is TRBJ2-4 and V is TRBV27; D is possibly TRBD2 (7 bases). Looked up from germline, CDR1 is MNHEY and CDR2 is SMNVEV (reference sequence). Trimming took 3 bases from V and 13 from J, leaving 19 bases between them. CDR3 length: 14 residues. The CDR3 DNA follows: TGTGCCAGCAGTTTCCAACCACGAGGGGGGGCCCAGTACTTC. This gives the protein CASSFQPRGGAQYF.

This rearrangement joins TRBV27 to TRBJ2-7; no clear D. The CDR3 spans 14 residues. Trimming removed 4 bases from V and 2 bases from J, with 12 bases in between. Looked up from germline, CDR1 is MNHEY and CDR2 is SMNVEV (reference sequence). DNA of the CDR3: TGTGCCAGCAGTTCTTCTGGCCAGACCTACGAGCAGTACTTC. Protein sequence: CASSSSGQTYEQYF.

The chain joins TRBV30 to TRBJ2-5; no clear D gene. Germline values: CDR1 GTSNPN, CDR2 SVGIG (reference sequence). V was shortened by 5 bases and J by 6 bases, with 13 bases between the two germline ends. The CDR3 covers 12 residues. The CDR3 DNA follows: TGTGCCTGGGGGAAAGGGTCAAAGACCCAGTACTTC. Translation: CAWGKGSKTQYF.

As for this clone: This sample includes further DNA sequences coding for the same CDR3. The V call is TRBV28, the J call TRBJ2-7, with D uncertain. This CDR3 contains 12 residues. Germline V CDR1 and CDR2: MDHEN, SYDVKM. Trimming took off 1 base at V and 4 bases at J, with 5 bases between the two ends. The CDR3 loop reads CASSLLPYEQYF. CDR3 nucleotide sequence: TGTGCCAGCAGTTTATTACCGTACGAGCAGTACTTC.